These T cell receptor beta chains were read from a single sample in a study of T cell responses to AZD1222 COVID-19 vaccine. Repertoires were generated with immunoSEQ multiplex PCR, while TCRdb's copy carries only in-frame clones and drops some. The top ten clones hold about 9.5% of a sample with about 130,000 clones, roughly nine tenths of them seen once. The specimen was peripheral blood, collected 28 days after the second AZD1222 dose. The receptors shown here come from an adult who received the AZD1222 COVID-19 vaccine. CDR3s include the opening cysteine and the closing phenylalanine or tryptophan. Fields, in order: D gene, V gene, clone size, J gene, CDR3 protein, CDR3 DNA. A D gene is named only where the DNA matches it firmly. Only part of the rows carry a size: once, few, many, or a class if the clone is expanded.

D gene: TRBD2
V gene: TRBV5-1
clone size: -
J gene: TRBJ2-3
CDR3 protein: CASSPSGGWIGNTQYF
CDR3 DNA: TGCGCCAGCAGCCCCTCGGGGGGGTGGATCGGAAATACGCAGTATTTT

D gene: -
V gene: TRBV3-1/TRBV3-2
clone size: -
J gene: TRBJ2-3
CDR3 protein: CASSQDLAGTDTQYF
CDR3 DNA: TGTGCCAGCAGCCAAGACCTGGCGGGGACAGATACGCAGTATTTT

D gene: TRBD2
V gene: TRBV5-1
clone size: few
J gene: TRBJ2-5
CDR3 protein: CASSLVTAGQETQYF
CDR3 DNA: TGCGCCAGCAGCTTGGTGACAGCGGGGCAAGAGACCCAGTACTTC

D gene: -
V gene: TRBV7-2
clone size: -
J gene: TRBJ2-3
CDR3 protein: CASSFGGDTQYF
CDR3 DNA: TGTGCCAGCAGCTTCGGGGGAGATACGCAGTATTTT

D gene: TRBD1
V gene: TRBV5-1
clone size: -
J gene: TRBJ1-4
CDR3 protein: CASSSDRDGEKLFF
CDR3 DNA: TGCGCCAGCAGCTCGGACAGGGATGGTGAAAAACTGTTTTTT

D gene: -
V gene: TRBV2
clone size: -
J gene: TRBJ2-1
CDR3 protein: CASSPGDSREQFF
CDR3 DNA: TGTGCCAGCAGTCCGGGGGACAGTCGGGAGCAGTTCTTC

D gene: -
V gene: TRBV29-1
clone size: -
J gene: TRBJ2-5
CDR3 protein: CSVEDRRVQETQYF
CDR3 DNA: TGCAGCGTTGAAGATCGGCGGGTCCAAGAGACCCAGTACTTC

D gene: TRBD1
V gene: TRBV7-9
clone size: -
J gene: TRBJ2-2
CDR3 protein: CASIRTGTGRNTGELFF
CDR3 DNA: TGTGCCAGCATCAGAACCGGGACAGGGAGGAACACCGGGGAGCTGTTTTTT

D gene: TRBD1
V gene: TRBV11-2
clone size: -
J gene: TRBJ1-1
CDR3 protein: CASSLVQGKNTEAFF
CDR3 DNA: TGTGCCAGCAGCTTAGTACAGGGGAAGAACACTGAAGCTTTCTTT

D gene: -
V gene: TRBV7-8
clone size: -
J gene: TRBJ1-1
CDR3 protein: CASSFWTGNTEAFF
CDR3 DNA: TGTGCCAGCAGCTTCTGGACCGGGAACACTGAAGCTTTCTTT

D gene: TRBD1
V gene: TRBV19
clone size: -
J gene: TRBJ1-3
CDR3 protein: CASSIVATGGQNTIYF
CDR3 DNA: TGTGCCAGTAGTATCGTGGCGACAGGGGGGCAAAACACCATATATTTT

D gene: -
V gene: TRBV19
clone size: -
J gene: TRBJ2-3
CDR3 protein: CASSIPGYGDTQYF
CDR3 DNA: TGTGCCAGTAGTATACCAGGGTATGGAGATACGCAGTATTTT

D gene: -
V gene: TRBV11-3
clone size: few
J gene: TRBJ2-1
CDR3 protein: CASSLDHGGTSAYNEQFF
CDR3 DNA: TGTGCCAGCAGCTTAGATCACGGGGGAACCTCGGCGTACAATGAGCAGTTCTTC

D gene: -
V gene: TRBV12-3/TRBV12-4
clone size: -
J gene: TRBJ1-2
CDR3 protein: CASNRGLYGYTF
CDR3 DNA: TGTGCCAGCAATCGAGGGCTGTATGGCTACACCTTC

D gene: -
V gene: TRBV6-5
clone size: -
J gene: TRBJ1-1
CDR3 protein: CASRLGSSNTEAFF
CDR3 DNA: TGTGCCAGCAGGTTAGGGTCATCGAACACTGAAGCTTTCTTT

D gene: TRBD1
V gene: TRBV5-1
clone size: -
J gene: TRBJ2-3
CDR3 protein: CASSDRVGTDTQYF
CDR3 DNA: TGCGCCAGCAGTGACAGGGTTGGGACAGATACGCAGTATTTT

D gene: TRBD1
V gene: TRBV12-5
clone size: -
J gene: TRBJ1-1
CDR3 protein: CASGLVLQWQGANEAFF
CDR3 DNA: TGTGCTAGTGGTTTGGTATTACAGTGGCAGGGGGCGAATGAAGCTTTCTTT

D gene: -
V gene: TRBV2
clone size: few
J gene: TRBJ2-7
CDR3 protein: CASSEVGSSSYEQYF
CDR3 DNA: TGTGCCAGCAGTGAAGTGGGGTCGAGCTCCTACGAGCAGTACTTC

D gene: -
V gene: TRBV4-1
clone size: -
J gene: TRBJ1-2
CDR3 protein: CASSSIHRVDYGYTF
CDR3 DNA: TGCGCCAGCAGCTCAATCCATCGGGTTGACTATGGCTACACCTTC

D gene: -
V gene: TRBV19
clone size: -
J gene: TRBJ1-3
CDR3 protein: CASSIDTRLSGNTIYF
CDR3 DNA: TGTGCCAGTAGTATAGATACGCGGCTTTCGGGAAACACCATATATTTT

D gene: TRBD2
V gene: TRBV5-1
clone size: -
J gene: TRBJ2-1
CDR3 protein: CASSLFQRGSYNEQFF
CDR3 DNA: TGCGCCAGCAGCTTGTTCCAGCGGGGGTCCTACAATGAGCAGTTCTTC

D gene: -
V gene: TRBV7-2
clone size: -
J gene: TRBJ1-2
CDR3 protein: CASSFNWGGVDGYTF
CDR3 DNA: TGTGCCAGCAGCTTTAATTGGGGGGGCGTCGATGGCTACACCTTC

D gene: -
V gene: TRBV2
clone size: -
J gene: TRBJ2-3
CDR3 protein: CASSGTEDTQYF
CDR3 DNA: TGTGCCAGCAGTGGGACAGAAGATACGCAGTATTTT

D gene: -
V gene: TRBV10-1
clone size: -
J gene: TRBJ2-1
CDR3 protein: CASSALGARNEQFF
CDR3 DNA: TGCGCCAGCAGTGCACTGGGGGCTCGCAATGAGCAGTTCTTC

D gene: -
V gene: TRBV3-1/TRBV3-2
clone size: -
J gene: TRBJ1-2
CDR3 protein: CASSHGSTGSHVSGYTF
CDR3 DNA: TGTGCCAGCAGCCACGGATCGACAGGTTCCCATGTTAGTGGCTACACCTTC

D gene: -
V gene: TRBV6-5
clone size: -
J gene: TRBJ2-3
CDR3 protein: CASSLGLGMDTQYF
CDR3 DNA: TGTGCCAGCAGCCTGGGACTGGGAATGGATACGCAGTATTTT

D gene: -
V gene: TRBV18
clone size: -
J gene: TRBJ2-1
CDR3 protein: CASSPAISSYNEQFF
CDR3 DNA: TGTGCCAGCTCACCGGCTATTAGCTCCTACAATGAGCAGTTCTTC

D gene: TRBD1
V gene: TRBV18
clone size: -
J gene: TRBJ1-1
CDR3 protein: CASSEGTAWNTEAFF
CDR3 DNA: TGTGCCAGCTCAGAGGGGACAGCCTGGAACACTGAAGCTTTCTTT

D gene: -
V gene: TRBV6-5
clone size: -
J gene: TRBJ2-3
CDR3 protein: CASIQGKRGTDTQYF
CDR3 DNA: TGTGCCAGCATACAGGGTAAGAGAGGCACAGATACGCAGTATTTT

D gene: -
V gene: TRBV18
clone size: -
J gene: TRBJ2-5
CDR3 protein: CASSRGGGQETQYF
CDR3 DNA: TGTGCCAGCTCACGAGGGGGGGGTCAAGAGACCCAGTACTTC

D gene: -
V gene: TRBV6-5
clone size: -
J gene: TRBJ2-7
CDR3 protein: CASSPMGASGEQYF
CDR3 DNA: TGTGCCAGCAGTCCCATGGGGGCGTCAGGGGAGCAGTACTTC

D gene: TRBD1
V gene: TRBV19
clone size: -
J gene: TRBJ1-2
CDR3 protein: CASSTPGQGRGYTF
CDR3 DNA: TGTGCCAGTAGTACTCCGGGACAGGGTAGGGGCTACACCTTC

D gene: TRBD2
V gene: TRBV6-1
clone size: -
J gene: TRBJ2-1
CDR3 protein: CASSDMSGSWSEQFF
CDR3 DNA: TGTGCCAGCAGTGACATGAGCGGGAGTTGGAGTGAGCAGTTCTTC

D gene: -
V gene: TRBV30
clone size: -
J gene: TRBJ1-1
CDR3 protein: CAWSVGSPEAFF
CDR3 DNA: TGTGCCTGGAGTGTAGGGTCCCCTGAAGCTTTCTTT

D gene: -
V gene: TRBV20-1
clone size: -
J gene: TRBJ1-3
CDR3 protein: CSASGGNTIYF
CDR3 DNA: TGCAGTGCTAGTGGTGGAAACACCATATATTTT

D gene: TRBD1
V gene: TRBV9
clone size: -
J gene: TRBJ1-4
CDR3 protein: CASSLGTEDDEKLFF
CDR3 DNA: TGTGCCAGCAGCCTCGGGACAGAGGACGATGAAAAACTGTTTTTT

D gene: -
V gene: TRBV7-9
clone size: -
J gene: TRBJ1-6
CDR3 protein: CASSLAGWDNSPLHF
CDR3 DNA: TGTGCCAGCAGCTTAGCAGGGTGGGATAATTCACCCCTCCACTTT

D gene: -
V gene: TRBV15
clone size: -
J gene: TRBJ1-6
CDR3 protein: CATSPDYSSPLHF
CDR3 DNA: TGTGCCACCAGCCCGGACTATAGTTCACCCCTCCACTTT

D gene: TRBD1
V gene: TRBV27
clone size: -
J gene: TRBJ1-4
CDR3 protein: CASSPTRDREEFF
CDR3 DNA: TGTGCCAGCAGTCCCACAAGGGACAGGGAGGAGTTTTTT

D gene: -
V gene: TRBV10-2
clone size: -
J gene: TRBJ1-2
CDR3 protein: CASSPTAALSGYTF
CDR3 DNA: TGCGCCAGCAGCCCCACGGCGGCCTTGAGTGGCTACACCTTC

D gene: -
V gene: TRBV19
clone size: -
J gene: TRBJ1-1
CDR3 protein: CASDTQGLGNTEAFF
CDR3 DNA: TGTGCCAGTGACACACAGGGCCTCGGGAACACTGAAGCTTTCTTT

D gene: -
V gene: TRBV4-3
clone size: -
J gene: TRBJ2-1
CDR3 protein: CASSAMPSRGAHYYNEQFF
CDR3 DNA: TGCGCCAGCAGCGCTATGCCCTCTCGGGGGGCCCATTATTACAATGAGCAGTTCTTC

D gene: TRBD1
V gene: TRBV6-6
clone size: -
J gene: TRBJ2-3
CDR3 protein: CASRRQGQADTQYF
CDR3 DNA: TGTGCCAGCAGAAGACAGGGTCAGGCAGATACGCAGTATTTT

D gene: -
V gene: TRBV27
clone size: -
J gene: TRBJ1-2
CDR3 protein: CASSTQGRYGYTF
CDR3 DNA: TGTGCCAGCAGTACCCAAGGGCGTTATGGCTACACCTTC

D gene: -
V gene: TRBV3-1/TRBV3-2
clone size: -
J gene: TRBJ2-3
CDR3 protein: CASSQLGHGATQYF
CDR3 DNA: TGTGCCAGCAGCCAACTCGGTCACGGCGCGACGCAGTATTTT